This TCR beta chain was sequenced during a study of shared clonotypes between healthy human individuals. Study findings and constraints: Clonotypes which were not shared had lower generation probabilities than clonotypes that all four donors shared.

Libraries were prepared by immunoSEQ multiplex PCR; TCRdb keeps only in-frame clonotypes and omits some of them. The sample holds 2 million to 3 million clones, 85% to 95% seen once. The ends were cut back, 1 base at V and 6 bases at J, with 11 bases in the middle. CDR3 length equals 14 residues. Germline CDR1 is SGHNT and CDR2 is YYREEE (reference sequence). In the case of this clone: Its antigen is not known.

This clonotype originated in a man aged 18 to 35 in good health. What was sequenced was naive CD4+ T cells sorted from blood. The subset is: CD45RA+ positively selected. The chain combines TRBV5-4 with TRBJ2-4; tentative D call: TRBD1 (6 bases). The CDR3 here is CASSLKQGTNIQYF. The CDR3 nucleotides are TGTGCCAGCAGCTTGAAACAGGGTACAAACATTCAGTACTTC.